The 17 T cell receptor beta chains below were found in one sample sequenced in a study of technical replicates of blood from several donors. Sequencing was performed with immunoSEQ multiplex PCR; in TCRdb, only in-frame clones are kept and a portion is missing. Found here are 62,000 or so clones, more than 75% of them singletons; the top ten hold 5% to 6.5%. Material: PBMCs. Receptor source: a human donor in good health. Some clones in this sample may be carry-over from other donors' samples.

The CDR3 is CASSKDQGTKNIQYF. The CDR3, as DNA: TGTGCCAGCAGCAAGGACCAGGGGACCAAAAACATTCAGTACTTC. V usage is TRBV7-8 and J usage is TRBJ2-4; TRBD1 might be the D (6 bases). V was pared by 5 bases and J by 2 bases, with 13 bases between. The CDR3 sequence is 15 residues long. Germline CDR1 and CDR2: SGHVS and FQNEAQ.

The V and J genes are TRBV29-1 and TRBJ1-2, with 7 positions matching TRBD1. There are 15 residues in the CDR3. Germline loops: CDR1 SQVTM, CDR2 ANQGSEA. V shed 0 bases and J 3 bases; nucleotides not matched to a gene: 7. CDR3 nucleotides: TGCAGCGTTGAAGATCCGAGGGGGCAGGACTATGGCTACACCTTC. Its translation is CSVEDPRGQDYGYTF.

The rearrangement uses TRBV7-6 and TRBJ2-1; weak D call: TRBD2 (6 bases). With 3 bases removed from V and 11 bases from J, the gap between germline ends came to 29 bases. The CDR3 is 18 amino acids. Germline loops: CDR1 SGHVS, CDR2 FNYEAQ. CDR3 in DNA: TGTGCCAGCAGCTTGGGGGGTGCCCAACTAACAGCTAATTTTAAGCAGTTCTTC. Translated: CASSLGGAQLTANFKQFF.

The rearrangement joins TRBV6-1 to TRBJ2-7, with 11 bases lining up with TRBD1. With V trimmed by 4 bases and J by 7 bases, 6 bases remained unmatched. The CDR3 sequence is 14 residues long. The germline gives CDR1 MNHNS, CDR2 SASEGT. CDR3 bases: TGTGCCAGCAGTGCCGAGGACAGGGGGCGGGAGCAGTACTTC. Amino acids: CASSAEDRGREQYF.

V usage is TRBV5-1 and J usage is TRBJ2-5, with 9 bases matching TRBD1. Germline lookup yields CDR1 SGHRS and CDR2 YFSETQ. V dropped 2 bases and J dropped 4; count of bases not matched to a gene: 6. The CDR3 covers 15 residues. CDR3 in DNA: TGCGCCAGCAGCTTAGGACAGGGGTTCGCAGAGACCCAGTACTTC. Encoded protein: CASSLGQGFAETQYF.

V is TRBV29-1 and J is TRBJ1-2; 7 bases line up with TRBD1. The CDR3 contains 15 residues. The trim removed 7 bases at V and 4 bases at J, leaving 15 bases unmatched. Per germline, CDR1 SQVTM and CDR2 ANQGSEA. As DNA, the CDR3 is TGCAGCGCTCTGACCGGGACAGTTTATCCCTATGGCTACACCTTC. It specifies CSALTGTVYPYGYTF.

V usage is TRBV4-1 and J usage is TRBJ1-5; D might be TRBD1 (6 bases). This CDR3 has 15 residues. Germline CDR1 MGHRA, CDR2 YSYEKL. The V end lost 8 bases, the J end lost 0 bases, and 14 bases lay between the germline ends. The chain's CDR3 is CASQAGTNSNQPQHF. CDR3 nucleotides: TGCGCCAGCCAGGCCGGGACAAATAGCAATCAGCCCCAGCATTTT.

This rearrangement joins TRBV7-9 to TRBJ2-7; perhaps TRBD2 as D (6 bases). Germline lookup yields CDR1 SEHNR and CDR2 FQNEAQ (reference sequence). The CDR3 is 15 residues long. The V end lost 6 bases, the J end lost 2 bases, and 17 bases lay between the germline ends. CDR3 protein: CASSPRDFTPYEQYF. The DNA of the CDR3 is TGTGCCAGCAGTCCCCGGGACTTCACTCCCTACGAGCAGTACTTC.

The chain links TRBV5-4 to TRBJ2-5; 8 bases line up with TRBD1. Germline V gene sequence: CDR1 SGHNT, CDR2 YYREEE (reference sequence). The CDR3 covers 15 residues. The V gene end was trimmed by 1 base and the J gene end by 5 bases; junction bases not matched to a gene: 7. The CDR3, as DNA: TGTGCCAGCAGCTTGTTTCCAGGGGGCCGGGAGACCCAGTACTTC. Its protein product is CASSLFPGGRETQYF.

In nucleotides, the CDR3 is TGCGCCAGCTCGACCAGGGAGGGCAATCAGCCCCAGCATTTT. It yields the protein CASSTREGNQPQHF. The chain links TRBV4-1 to TRBJ1-5; a weak D match, TRBD1 (5 bases). The CDR3 has 14 amino acids. The germline gives CDR1 MGHRA, CDR2 YSYEKL. Trimming stripped 8 bases from V and 2 bases from J, with 13 bases between.

In DNA, the CDR3 is TGTGCCAGCAGCTTAAAACATGAAGCAACTAATGAAAAACTGTTTTTT. It specifies CASSLKHEATNEKLFF. V and J are TRBV11-2 and TRBJ1-4; D remains ambiguous. CDR3 size: 16 residues. Germline CDR1 SGHAT, CDR2 FQNNGV. Trimming pared 2 bases from V and 0 bases from J, leaving 10 bases between.

J is TRBJ2-1 and V is TRBV19; D perhaps matches TRBD2 (6 bases). CDR3 length: 14 residues. Germline CDR1 LNHDA, CDR2 SQIVND (reference sequence). V was clipped by 4 bases and J by 12 bases, with 19 bases between them. The CDR3 DNA sequence: TGTGCCAGTAGTAGGGGCGGGAATGGGGAGCTGCAGTTCTTC. This codes for CASSRGGNGELQFF. Full variable domain (remainder filled in from reference TRBV19 and TRBJ2-1): DGGITQSPKYLFRKEGQNVTLSCEQNLNHDAMYWYRQDPGQGLRLIYYSQIVNDFQKGDIAEGYSVSREKKESFPLTVTSAQKNPTAFYLCASSRGGNGELQFFGPGTRLTVL.

The genes are TRBV25-1 and TRBJ2-1, with no clear D. This CDR3 is 11 amino acids long. Between the trimmed V and J ends, which lost 10 bases and 5 bases, there was a span of 9 bases. Germline lookup yields CDR1 MGHDK and CDR2 SYGVNS. The CDR3 DNA reads TGTGCCACCACCGACAACAATGAGCAGTTCTTC. Translation: CATTDNNEQFF.

Here the CDR3 reads CASSSEGLDQETQYF. As DNA, the CDR3 is TGCGCCAGCAGCTCGGAGGGACTCGACCAAGAGACCCAGTACTTC. V usage is TRBV5-1 and J usage is TRBJ2-5; D may be TRBD2 (6 bases). V lost 3 bases to trimming and J lost 0 bases, with 12 bases between them. The V gene's germline CDR1 is SGHRS and CDR2 YFSETQ. The CDR3 length is 15 residues.

V usage is TRBV27 and J usage is TRBJ2-6; D remains ambiguous. The CDR3 contains 15 residues. V lost 7 bases and J lost 1, with 11 bases in between. Germline V gene sequence: CDR1 MNHEY, CDR2 SMNVEV (reference sequence). In nucleotides, the CDR3 is TGTGCCAGCAAATTTGCCGGGTCTGGGGCCAACGTCCTGACTTTC. This codes for CASKFAGSGANVLTF.

V and J are TRBV4-3 and TRBJ1-2; 7 nucleotides agree with TRBD1. Germline V CDR1 and CDR2: LGHNA, YSLEER. Losses at the gene ends were 0 bases for V and 6 bases for J; bases not matched to a gene: 7. This CDR3 spans 15 amino acids. The CDR3 bases are TGCGCCAGCAGCCAAGACCGGGACAGCGTTCATGGCTACACCTTC. Residues: CASSQDRDSVHGYTF.

This clone turned up a few times. This chain joins TRBV7-9 and TRBJ2-5; D might be TRBD2 (6 bases). V dropped 5 bases and J dropped 4 bases, with 11 bases sitting between them. Germline CDR1 reads SEHNR; CDR2 reads FQNEAQ (reference sequence). The CDR3 totals 13 residues. CDR3 region: CASSTGVPETQYF. Written as DNA, the CDR3 is TGTGCCAGCAGCACGGGAGTCCCAGAGACCCAGTACTTC.